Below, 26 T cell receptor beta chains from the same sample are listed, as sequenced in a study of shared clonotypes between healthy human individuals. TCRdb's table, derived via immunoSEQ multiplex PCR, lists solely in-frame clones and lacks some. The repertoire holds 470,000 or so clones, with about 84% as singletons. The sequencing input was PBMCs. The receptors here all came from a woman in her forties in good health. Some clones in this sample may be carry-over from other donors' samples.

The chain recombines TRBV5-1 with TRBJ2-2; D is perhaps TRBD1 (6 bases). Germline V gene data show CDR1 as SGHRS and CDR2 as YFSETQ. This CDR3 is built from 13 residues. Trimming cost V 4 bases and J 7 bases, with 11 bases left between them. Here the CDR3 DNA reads TGCGCCAGCAGCCCATGGGGGCACGGGGAGCTGTTTTTT. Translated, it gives CASSPWGHGELFF.

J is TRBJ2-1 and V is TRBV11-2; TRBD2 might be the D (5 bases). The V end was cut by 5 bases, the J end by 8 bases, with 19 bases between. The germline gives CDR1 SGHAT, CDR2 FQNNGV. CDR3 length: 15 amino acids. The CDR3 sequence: CASSPLDEEADEQFF. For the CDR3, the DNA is TGTGCCAGCAGCCCCTTAGACGAGGAAGCGGATGAGCAGTTCTTC.

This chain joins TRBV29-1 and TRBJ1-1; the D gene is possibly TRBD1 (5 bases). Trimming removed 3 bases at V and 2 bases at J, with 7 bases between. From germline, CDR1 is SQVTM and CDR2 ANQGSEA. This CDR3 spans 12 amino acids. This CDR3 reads CSVDGGNTEAFF. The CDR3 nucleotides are TGCAGCGTTGATGGGGGAAACACTGAAGCTTTCTTT.

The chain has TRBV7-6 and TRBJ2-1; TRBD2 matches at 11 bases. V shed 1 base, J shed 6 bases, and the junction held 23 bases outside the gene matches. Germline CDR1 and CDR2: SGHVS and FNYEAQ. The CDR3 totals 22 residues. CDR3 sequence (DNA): TGTGCCAGCAGCTTAGGAGCCCCTCAAGGACTAGCGGGTCATCGTAGGGGCAATGAGCAGTTCTTC. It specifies CASSLGAPQGLAGHRRGNEQFF.

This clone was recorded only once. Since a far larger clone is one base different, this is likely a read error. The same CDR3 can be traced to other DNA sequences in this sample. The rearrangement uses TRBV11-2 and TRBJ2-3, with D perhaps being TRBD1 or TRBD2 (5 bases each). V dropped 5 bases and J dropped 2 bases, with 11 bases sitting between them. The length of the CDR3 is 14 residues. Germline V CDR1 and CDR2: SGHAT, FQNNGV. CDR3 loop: CASSRGGTTDTQYF. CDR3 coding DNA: TGTGCCAGCAGCCGGGGTGGGACCACAGATACGCAGTATTTT. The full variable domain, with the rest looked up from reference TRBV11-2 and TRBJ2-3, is EAGVAQSPRYKIIEKRQSVAFWCNPISGHATLYWYQQILGQGPKLLIQFQNNGVVDDSQLPKDRFSAERLKGVDSTLKIQPAKLEDSAVYLCASSRGGTTDTQYFGPGTRLTVL.

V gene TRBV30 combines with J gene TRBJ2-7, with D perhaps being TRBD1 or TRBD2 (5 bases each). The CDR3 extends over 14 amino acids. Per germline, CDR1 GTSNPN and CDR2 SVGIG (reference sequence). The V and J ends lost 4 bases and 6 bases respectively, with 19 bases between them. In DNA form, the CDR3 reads TGTGCCTGGAAAGGGGAGTTGATAATCAGCGAGCAGTACTTC. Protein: CAWKGELIISEQYF.

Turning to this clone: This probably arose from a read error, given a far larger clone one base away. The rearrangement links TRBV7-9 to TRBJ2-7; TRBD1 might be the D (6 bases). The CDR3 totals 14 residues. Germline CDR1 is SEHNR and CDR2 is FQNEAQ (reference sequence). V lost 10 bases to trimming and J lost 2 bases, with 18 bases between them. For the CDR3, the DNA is TGTGCCAACGGGAAAGGGGACATAGCCTACGAGCAGTACTTC. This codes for CANGKGDIAYEQYF.

CDR3 sequence: CSVETSWNTEAFF. CDR3 nucleotides: TGCAGCGTGGAGACAAGCTGGAACACTGAAGCTTTCTTT. The chain joins TRBV29-1 to TRBJ1-1, with unresolved D. From germline, CDR1 is SQVTM and CDR2 ANQGSEA. This CDR3 has 13 amino acids. Deletions cut 6 bases from V and 1 base from J, with 12 bases between.

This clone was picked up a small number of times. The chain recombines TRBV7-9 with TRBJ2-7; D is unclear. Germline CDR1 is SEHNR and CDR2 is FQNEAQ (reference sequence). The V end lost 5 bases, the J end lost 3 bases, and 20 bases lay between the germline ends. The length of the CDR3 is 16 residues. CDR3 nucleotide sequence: TGTGCCAGCAGCCATAATCAAGGCCCCTTGGGCTACGAGCAGTACTTC. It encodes CASSHNQGPLGYEQYF.

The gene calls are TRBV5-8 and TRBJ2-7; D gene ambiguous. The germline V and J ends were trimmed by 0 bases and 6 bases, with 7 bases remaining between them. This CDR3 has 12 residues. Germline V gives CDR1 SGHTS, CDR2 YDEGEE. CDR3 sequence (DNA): TGTGCCAGCAGCTTGGCCCTGGGCGAGCAGTACTTC. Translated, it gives CASSLALGEQYF.

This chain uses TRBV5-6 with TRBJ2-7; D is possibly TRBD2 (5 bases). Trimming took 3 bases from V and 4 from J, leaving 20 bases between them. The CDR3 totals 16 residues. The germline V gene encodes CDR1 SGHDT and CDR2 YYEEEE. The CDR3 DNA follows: TGTGCCAGCAGCTCGGGGTTAGGAGTAGGTGGGTACGAGCAGTACTTC. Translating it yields CASSSGLGVGGYEQYF. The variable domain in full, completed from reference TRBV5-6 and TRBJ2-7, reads DAGVTQSPTHLIKTRGQQVTLRCSPKSGHDTVSWYQQALGQGPQFIFQYYEEEERQRGNFPDRFSGHQFPNYSSELNVNALLLGDSALYLCASSSGLGVGGYEQYFGPGTRLTVT.

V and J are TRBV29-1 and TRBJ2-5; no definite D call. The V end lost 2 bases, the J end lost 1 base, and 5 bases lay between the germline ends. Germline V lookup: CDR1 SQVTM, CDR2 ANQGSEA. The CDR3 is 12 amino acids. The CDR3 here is CSVELVQETQYF. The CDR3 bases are TGCAGCGTTGAACTAGTCCAAGAGACCCAGTACTTC.

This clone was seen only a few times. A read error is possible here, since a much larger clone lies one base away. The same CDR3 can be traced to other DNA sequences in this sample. Written as DNA, the CDR3 is TGTGCCAGCAGCCAAACTACAGGGGGCCAGGGAGGTTACACCTTC. It is translated as CASSQTTGGQGGYTF. The rearrangement links TRBV7-2 to TRBJ1-2, with 9 bases aligning to TRBD1. The CDR3 is 15 residues long. CDR1 is SGHTA and CDR2 is FQGNSA in the germline V gene. Trimming cost V 5 bases and J 11 bases; bases outside gene matches: 15.

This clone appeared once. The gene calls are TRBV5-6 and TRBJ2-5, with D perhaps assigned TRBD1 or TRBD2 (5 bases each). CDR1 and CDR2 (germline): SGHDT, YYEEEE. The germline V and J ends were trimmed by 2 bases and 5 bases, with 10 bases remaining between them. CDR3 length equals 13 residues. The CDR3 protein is CASSFWGGETQYF. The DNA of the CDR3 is TGTGCCAGCAGCTTCTGGGGCGGGGAGACCCAGTACTTC.

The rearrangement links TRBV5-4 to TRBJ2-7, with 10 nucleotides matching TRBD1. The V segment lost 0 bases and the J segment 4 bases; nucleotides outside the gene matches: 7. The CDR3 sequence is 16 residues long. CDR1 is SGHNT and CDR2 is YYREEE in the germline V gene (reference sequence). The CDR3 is CASSLEGTGAQYEQYF. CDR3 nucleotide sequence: TGTGCCAGCAGCTTGGAAGGGACAGGGGCCCAGTACGAGCAGTACTTC.

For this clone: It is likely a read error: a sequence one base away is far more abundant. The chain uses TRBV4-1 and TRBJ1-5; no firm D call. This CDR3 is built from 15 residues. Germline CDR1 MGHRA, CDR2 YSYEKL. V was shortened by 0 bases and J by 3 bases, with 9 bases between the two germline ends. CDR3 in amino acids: CASSQDWWYNQPQHF. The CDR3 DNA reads TGCGCCAGCAGCCAAGATTGGTGGTACAATCAGCCCCAGCATTTT.

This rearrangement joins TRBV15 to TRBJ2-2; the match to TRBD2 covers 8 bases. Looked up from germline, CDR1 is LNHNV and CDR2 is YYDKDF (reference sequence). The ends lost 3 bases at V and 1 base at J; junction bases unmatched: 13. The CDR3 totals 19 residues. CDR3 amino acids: CATSSLYLWTSRNTGELFF. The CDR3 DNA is TGTGCCACCAGCAGCCTCTACCTTTGGACTAGCCGGAACACCGGGGAGCTGTTTTTT.

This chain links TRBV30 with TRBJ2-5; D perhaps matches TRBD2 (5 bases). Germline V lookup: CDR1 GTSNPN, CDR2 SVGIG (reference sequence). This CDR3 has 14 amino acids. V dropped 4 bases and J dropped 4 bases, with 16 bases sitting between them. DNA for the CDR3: TGTGCCTGGACCCCTGGGCTAGCTTTAGAGACCCAGTACTTC. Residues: CAWTPGLALETQYF.

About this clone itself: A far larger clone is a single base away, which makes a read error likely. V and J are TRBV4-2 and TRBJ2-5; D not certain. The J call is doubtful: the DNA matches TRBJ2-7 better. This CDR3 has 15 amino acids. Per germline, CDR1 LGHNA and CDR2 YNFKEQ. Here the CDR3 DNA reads TGTGCCAGCAACCGAAGCGAGTCCTCCTCCTACGAGCAGTACTTC. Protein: CASNRSESSSYEQYF.

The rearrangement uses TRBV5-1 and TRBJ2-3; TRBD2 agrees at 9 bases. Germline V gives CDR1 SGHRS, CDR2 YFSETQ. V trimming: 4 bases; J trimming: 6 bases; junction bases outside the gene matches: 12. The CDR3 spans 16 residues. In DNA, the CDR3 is TGCGCCAGCAGCCCTGCGGCGGGAGGGCTCTTGGATACGCAGTATTTT. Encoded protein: CASSPAAGGLLDTQYF.

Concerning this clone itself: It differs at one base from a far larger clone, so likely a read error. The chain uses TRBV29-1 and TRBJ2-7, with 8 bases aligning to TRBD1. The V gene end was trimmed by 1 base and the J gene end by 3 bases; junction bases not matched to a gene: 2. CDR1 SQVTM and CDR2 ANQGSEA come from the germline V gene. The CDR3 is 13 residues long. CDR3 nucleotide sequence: TGCAGCGTTGAAGGAGGACAGGGCTACGAGCAGTACTTC. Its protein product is CSVEGGQGYEQYF.

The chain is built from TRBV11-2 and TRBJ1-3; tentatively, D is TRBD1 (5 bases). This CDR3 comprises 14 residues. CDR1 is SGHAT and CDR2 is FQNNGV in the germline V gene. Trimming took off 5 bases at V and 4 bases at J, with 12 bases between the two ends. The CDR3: CASSPGTSGNTIYF. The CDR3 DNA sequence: TGTGCCAGCAGCCCCGGGACTTCAGGAAACACCATATATTTT.

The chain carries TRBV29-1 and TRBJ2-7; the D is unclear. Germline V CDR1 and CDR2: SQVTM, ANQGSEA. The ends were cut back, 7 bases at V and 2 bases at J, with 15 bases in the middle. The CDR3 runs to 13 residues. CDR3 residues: CSASSSATYEQYF. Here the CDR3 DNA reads TGCAGCGCCTCCTCCAGCGCCACCTACGAGCAGTACTTC.

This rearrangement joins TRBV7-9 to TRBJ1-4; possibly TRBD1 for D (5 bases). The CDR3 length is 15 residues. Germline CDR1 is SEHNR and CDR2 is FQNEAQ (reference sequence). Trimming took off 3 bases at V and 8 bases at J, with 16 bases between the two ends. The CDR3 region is CASSFQGPSSEKLFF. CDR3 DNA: TGTGCCAGCAGCTTTCAGGGCCCCTCAAGCGAAAAACTGTTTTTT.

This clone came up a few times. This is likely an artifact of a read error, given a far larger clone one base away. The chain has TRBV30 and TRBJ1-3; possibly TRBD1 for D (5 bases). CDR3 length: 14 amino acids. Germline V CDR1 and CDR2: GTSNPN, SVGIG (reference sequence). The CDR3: CAWSVGGAGSTIYF. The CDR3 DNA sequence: TGTGCCTGGAGTGTGGGGGGAGCTGGAAGCACCATATATTTT.

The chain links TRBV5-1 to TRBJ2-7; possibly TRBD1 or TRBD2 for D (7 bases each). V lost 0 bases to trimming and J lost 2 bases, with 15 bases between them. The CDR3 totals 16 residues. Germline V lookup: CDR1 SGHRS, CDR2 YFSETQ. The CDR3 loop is CASSLESAGGAYEQYF. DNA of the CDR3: TGCGCCAGCAGCTTGGAGTCGGCAGGGGGGGCCTACGAGCAGTACTTC.